Described below is a single TCR beta chain sequence and its context. Its cognate antigen is unknown. PCR used 60 Vbeta primers and 13 Jbeta primers. Using immunoSEQ multiplex PCR, the repertoire was profiled, and TCRdb retains in-frame clones only, with some absent. Seen here are approximately 110,000 clones, roughly two thirds observed once, and the top ten hold 3% to 3.5%. This entry comes from a study of cytomegalovirus exposure and HLA in healthy donors. General study points: Likely technical artifact: a cluster of highly shared sequence variants. Most TCR sequences were seen very rarely across donors, but some public TCRs occurred in many.

The CDR3 totals 15 residues. The germline V gene has CDR1 SGHTA and CDR2 FQGNSA. The V end lost 4 bases, the J end lost 6 bases, and 18 bases lay between the germline ends. This chain joins TRBV7-2 and TRBJ1-2; D may be TRBD1 (5 bases). The sample consisted of PBMCs. The sequence was obtained from a man under 40 in good health and CMV-seronegative. The CDR3, as DNA: TGTGCCAGCAGCTCCTTAGCAGGGTTTGTGGATGGCTACACCTTC. As protein: CASSSLAGFVDGYTF. Together with reference TRBV7-2 and TRBJ1-2, the CDR3 gives the full variable domain: GAGVSQSPSNKVTEKGKDVELRCDPISGHTALYWYRQSLGQGLEFLIYFQGNSAPDKSGLPSDRFSAERTGGSVSTLTIQRTQQEDSAVYLCASSSLAGFVDGYTFGSGTRLTVV.